This entry lists 5 T cell receptor beta chains sequenced from one sample in a study of tumor and adjacent non-tumor tissue in lung cancer. The template was RNA from unsorted bulk tissue. This non-tumor lung sample came from over 3 cm beyond the tumor edge. A modified ARM-PCR protocol with three rounds of nested PCR amplified TCRbeta. TCRdb re-called the multiplex PCR reads through MiXCR, storing one row per CDR3 protein. This sample has about 43,000 distinct CDR3 sequences, with more than 50% found just once. Sequencing was performed on distant non-tumor lung tissue. Receptor source: a man aged 45-60 years with non-small cell lung cancer.

The chain links TRBV20-1 to TRBJ1-1; 7 bases fit TRBD1. Looked up from germline, CDR1 is DFQATT and CDR2 is SNEGSKA (reference sequence). The CDR3 covers 13 residues. The CDR3 sequence is CTRDRELDTEAFF. The DNA for the CDR3 is TGCACCCGGGACAGAGAGTTGGACACTGAAGCTTTCTTT.

The table lists this clonotype with a count of one. Here the CDR3 omits its conserved ending phenylalanine or tryptophan, so a read error is the likely source. The chain recombines TRBV16 with TRBJ1-5; D is ambiguous. The CDR3 spans 13 residues. Deletions cut 2 bases from V and 4 bases from J, with 6 bases between. Germline-derived CDR1 and CDR2 are KGHSY and FQNENV. The CDR3 DNA is TGTGCCAGCAGCCAACGAGAAAATCAGCCCCAGCATTTA. This encodes CASSQRENQPQHL.

Points on this clonotype: A much larger clone lies one base from this, so it may be a read error. It is likely a read error, because the conserved phenylalanine at the end of the CDR3 is missing. The chain recombines TRBV20-1 with TRBJ2-5; TRBD1 matches at 7 bases. Germline CDR1 and CDR2: DFQATT and SNEGSKA (reference sequence). CDR3 size: 12 residues. V shed 5 bases and J 3 bases; nucleotides not matched to a gene: 3. CDR3 residues: CSALTGKETQYL. DNA of the CDR3: TGCAGTGCTTTGACAGGGAAAGAGACCCAGTACCTC.

The CDR3 DNA sequence: TGTGCCAGTGGACAGGGGACTAAGACCCAGTACTTC. Encoded protein: CASGQGTKTQYF. The chain carries TRBV6-1 and TRBJ2-5; TRBD1 matches at 9 bases. Trimming took 9 bases from V and 6 from J; bases not matched to a gene: 5. Germline V CDR1 and CDR2: MNHNS, SASEGT. The CDR3 is 12 amino acids.

The chain employs TRBV12-3 or TRBV12-4 and TRBJ2-4, with a weak D call TRBD2 (5 bases). With 6 bases removed from V and 0 bases from J, the gap between germline ends came to 9 bases. The CDR3 is 14 residues long. As DNA, the CDR3 is TGTGCCAGCAGCTATCGGGAAGCCAAAAACATTCAGTACTTC. This gives the protein CASSYREAKNIQYF.